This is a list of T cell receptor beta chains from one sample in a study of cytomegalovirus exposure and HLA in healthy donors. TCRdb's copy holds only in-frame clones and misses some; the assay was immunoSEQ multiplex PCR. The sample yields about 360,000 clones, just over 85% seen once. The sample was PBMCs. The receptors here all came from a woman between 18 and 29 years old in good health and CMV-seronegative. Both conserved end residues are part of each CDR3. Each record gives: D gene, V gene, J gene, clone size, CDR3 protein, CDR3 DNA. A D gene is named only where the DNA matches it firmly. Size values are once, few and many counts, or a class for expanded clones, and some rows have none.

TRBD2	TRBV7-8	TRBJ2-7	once	CASSFRRGASYEQYF	TGTGCCAGCAGCTTTAGGCGGGGGGCTTCCTACGAGCAGTACTTC
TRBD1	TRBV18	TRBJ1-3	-	CASSPSLGTGIFSGNTIYF	TGTGCCAGCTCACCCTCGCTCGGGACAGGGATTTTCTCTGGAAACACCATATATTTT
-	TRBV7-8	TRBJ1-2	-	CASSLVRIPGLIYGYTF	TGTGCCAGCAGCTTAGTGAGGATCCCGGGACTGATCTATGGCTACACCTTC
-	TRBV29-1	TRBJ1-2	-	CSVEEAGVGGTLYGYTF	TGCAGCGTTGAAGAGGCTGGGGTCGGGGGGACACTCTATGGCTACACCTTC
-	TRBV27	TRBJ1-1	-	CASRRTSTGRRTEAFF	TGTGCCAGCAGACGAACTTCGACAGGAAGACGGACTGAAGCTTTCTTT
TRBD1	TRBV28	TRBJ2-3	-	CASTIRTGKGGADTQYF	TGTGCCAGCACCATACGGACAGGGAAAGGAGGTGCAGATACGCAGTATTTT
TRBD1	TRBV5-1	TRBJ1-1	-	CATRDTWDRILRMNTEAFF	TGCGCCACCAGAGATACCTGGGACAGGATTCTCAGGATGAACACTGAAGCTTTCTTT
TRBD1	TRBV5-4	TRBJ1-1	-	CASSGTGGITEAFF	TGTGCCAGCAGTGGGACAGGGGGCATCACTGAAGCTTTCTTT
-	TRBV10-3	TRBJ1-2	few	CAISPSGQSYGYTF	TGTGCCATCAGCCCGAGCGGGCAGTCGTATGGCTACACCTTC
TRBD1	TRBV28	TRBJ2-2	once	CASSLGSGGTGELFF	TGTGCCAGCAGTTTAGGGTCAGGGGGAACCGGGGAGCTGTTTTTT
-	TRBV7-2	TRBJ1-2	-	CASSSLTGYGYTF	TGTGCCAGCAGCTCCTTGACGGGGTATGGCTACACCTTC
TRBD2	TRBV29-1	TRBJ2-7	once	CSVAGLAGREQYF	TGCAGCGTCGCTGGACTAGCGGGCCGCGAGCAGTACTTC
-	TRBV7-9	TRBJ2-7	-	CASSQSGGSRSSYEQYF	TGTGCCAGCAGCCAGAGTGGTGGCAGCCGGAGCTCCTACGAGCAGTACTTC
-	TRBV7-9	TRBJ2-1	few	CASSSGNYNEQFF	TGTGCCAGCAGCTCCGGGAATTACAATGAGCAGTTCTTC
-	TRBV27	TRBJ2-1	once	CASSLSQGNEQFF	TGTGCCAGCAGTTTATCTCAGGGCAATGAGCAGTTCTTC
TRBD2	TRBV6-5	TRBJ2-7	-	CASSPGLAGLYEQYF	TGTGCCAGCAGCCCCGGACTAGCGGGACTCTACGAGCAGTACTTC
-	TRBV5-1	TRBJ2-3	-	CASRYRDTDTQYF	TGCGCCAGCAGATACAGGGACACAGATACGCAGTATTTT
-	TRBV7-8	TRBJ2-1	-	CASSLVGGGTEQFF	TGTGCCAGCAGCTTAGTGGGAGGGGGTACTGAGCAGTTCTTC
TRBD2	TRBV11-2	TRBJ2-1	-	CASSLLAEADEQFF	TGTGCCAGCAGCTTACTAGCGGAGGCGGATGAGCAGTTCTTC
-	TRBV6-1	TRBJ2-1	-	CASSEPPTVRNEQFF	TGTGCCAGCAGTGAACCACCGACAGTACGGAATGAGCAGTTCTTC
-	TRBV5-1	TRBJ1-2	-	CASSLSARRDYGYTF	TGCGCCAGCAGCTTGTCTGCCAGGCGGGACTATGGCTACACCTTC
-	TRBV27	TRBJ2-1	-	CASSSRVVSYNEQFF	TGTGCCAGCAGTTCGCGGGTTGTCTCCTACAATGAGCAGTTCTTC
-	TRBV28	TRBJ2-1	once	CASSSGESGRVNEQFF	TGTGCCAGCAGTTCTGGGGAGAGCGGAAGGGTAAATGAGCAGTTCTTC
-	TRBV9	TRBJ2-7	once	CASSPTSGGSHEQYF	TGTGCCAGCAGCCCTACCTCCGGGGGTTCCCACGAGCAGTACTTC
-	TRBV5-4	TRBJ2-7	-	CASSLVTGSLYEQYF	TGTGCCAGCAGCTTGGTGACAGGATCCCTTTACGAGCAGTACTTC
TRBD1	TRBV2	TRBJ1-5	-	CASSEADRSETQHF	TGTGCCAGCAGTGAAGCGGACAGGTCGGAAACCCAGCATTTT
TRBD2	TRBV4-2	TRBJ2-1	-	CASSQERAGGSENEQFF	TGTGCCAGCAGCCAAGAAAGAGCGGGAGGTTCGGAGAATGAGCAGTTCTTC
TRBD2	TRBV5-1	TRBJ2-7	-	CASTSGTGGSYEQYF	TGCGCCAGCACCTCCGGAACGGGGGGTTCCTACGAGCAGTACTTC
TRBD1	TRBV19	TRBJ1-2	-	CASSGDRVDGYTF	TGTGCCAGTAGTGGGGACAGGGTGGATGGCTACACCTTC
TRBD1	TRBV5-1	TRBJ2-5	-	CASSLQGQGAAETQYF	TGCGCCAGCAGCTTGCAGGGACAGGGGGCGGCAGAGACCCAGTACTTC
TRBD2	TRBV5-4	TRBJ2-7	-	CASSHLGAGGNYEQYF	TGTGCCAGCAGCCACCTGGGGGCGGGGGGGAACTACGAGCAGTACTTC
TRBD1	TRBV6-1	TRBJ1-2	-	CASSDAKISTGRYGYTF	TGTGCCAGCAGTGACGCGAAAATTTCGACAGGGCGCTATGGCTACACCTTC
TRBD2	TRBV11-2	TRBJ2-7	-	CASSLKFLGEGGYEQYF	TGTGCCAGCAGCTTAAAGTTTTTAGGGGAGGGTGGCTACGAGCAGTACTTC
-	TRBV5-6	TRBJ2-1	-	CASSLRIASHEQFF	TGTGCCAGCAGCTTGCGTATTGCTAGTCATGAGCAGTTCTTC